This TCR beta chain was retrieved from a study of technical replicates of blood from a few donors (TCRdb year 2017). In regard to this clone: There is no known antigen for this receptor. The sample holds no much larger clone one base away, and base qualities are not on file.

Sequences MNHEY (CDR1) and SMNVEV (CDR2) are obtained from the germline V gene (reference sequence). V is cut by 4 bases and J by 4 bases, and the space between the germline ends is 13 bases. The CDR3 sequence holds 14 residues, the cysteine and phenylalanine included. Just CDR3 DNA is preserved here, 42 bases in frame from base 1. Receptors were amplified or captured by the immunoSEQ multiplex PCR assay. This immuneACCESS table, as held by TCRdb, lists in-frame sequences with V and J called but not all clones. Of the missing ones, under half trace to an unresolved V gene in checked studies; the others have no known cause. Here the sample has about 62,000 clones; around nine tenths occur a single time. Clones ranked in the top ten supply 4.5% to 5% of the sample.

Sequenced: PBMCs. The receptor comes from a human donor in good health. Some clones in this sample may be carry-over from other donors' samples. The sequence links TRBV27 to TRBJ2-5; a weak D assignment points to TRBD1 (7 bases agree). At the DNA level, the sequence is TGTGCCAGCAGTTCGAGGGGGCGGGGAGAGACCCAGTACTTC. This translates into CASSSRGRGETQYF.